Listed below are T cell receptor beta chains from one sample, sequenced in a study of OX40 agonist ivuxolimab in advanced cancers. Profiled with immunoSEQ multiplex PCR; TCRdb holds only in-frame clones, not every one. The table includes about 32,000 clones, about 87% detected once. Source: CD4+ or CD8+ T cells sorted from blood, taken in a trial of the OX40 agonist ivuxolimab. Receptors were obtained from an adult with an advanced solid tumor such as melanoma, head and neck, liver or kidney cancer. The CDR3 runs from the conserved cysteine through the conserved F or W. The order of the fields is clone size, V gene, J gene, D gene, CDR3 DNA, CDR3 protein. D genes are given only for firm matches. Some rows mark clone size as missing; the rest say once, few, many or name a class of expanded clone.

-	TRBV7-8	TRBJ2-7	TRBD2	TGTGCCAGCAGCCCGGGACTAGCTAGATACGAGCAGTACTTC	CASSPGLARYEQYF
-	TRBV28	TRBJ2-3	TRBD2	TGTGCCAGCAGTTTATTTGCGGGGGGCACAGATACGCAGTATTTT	CASSLFAGGTDTQYF
-	TRBV5-6	TRBJ1-5	-	TGTGCCAGCAGCTTGGCCGGCACAGTATACAATCAGCCCCAGCATTTT	CASSLAGTVYNQPQHF
-	TRBV19	TRBJ2-7	-	TGTGCCAGTAGTATGGTGATAGCCTACGAGCAGTACTTC	CASSMVIAYEQYF
-	TRBV5-1	TRBJ2-1	-	TGCGCCAGCAGCTTGGAAGGGTTGGAGCAGTTCTTC	CASSLEGLEQFF
-	TRBV11-2	TRBJ2-6	-	TGTGCCAGCAGCTTAGTTGGGGCCAACGTCCTGACTTTC	CASSLVGANVLTF
-	TRBV29-1	TRBJ2-1	TRBD1	TGCAGCGTTGGGACAGGGAGTTCCCATGAGCAGTTCTTC	CSVGTGSSHEQFF
-	TRBV9	TRBJ2-2	-	TGTGCCAGCAGCGTAGCTACGAAGGGGACTCTAAACACCGGGGAGCTGTTTTTT	CASSVATKGTLNTGELFF
once	TRBV5-3	TRBJ2-4	-	TGTGCCAGAAGCCGGCGGGACTTACTAGCCAAAAACATTCAGTACTTC	CARSRRDLLAKNIQYF
-	TRBV11-2	TRBJ2-4	-	TGTGCCAGCAGCTTTTGGCACGGAATAGCCAAAAACATTCAGTACTTC	CASSFWHGIAKNIQYF
few	TRBV7-3	TRBJ2-1	TRBD2	TGTGCCAGCAGCTATCTAGCGGGAGACACCTACAATGAGCAGTTCTTC	CASSYLAGDTYNEQFF
-	TRBV19	TRBJ2-7	TRBD1	TGTGCCACCCTAGGACAGGGGACCACCTACGAGCAGTACTTC	CATLGQGTTYEQYF
-	TRBV9	TRBJ2-7	TRBD2	TGTGCCAGCAGCGTAGTAGCGGGGGGTCCAGGGGAGCAGTACTTC	CASSVVAGGPGEQYF
-	TRBV27	TRBJ2-6	-	TGTGCCAGCAGATTCGGGATCGGGGCCAACGTCCTGACTTTC	CASRFGIGANVLTF
-	TRBV27	TRBJ2-1	-	TGTGCCAGCAGTGCGCGGGGATCCTACAATGAGCAGTTCTTC	CASSARGSYNEQFF
once	TRBV13	TRBJ2-5	-	TGTGCCAGCAGCACTACCTTGGGAGAGACCCAGTACTTC	CASSTTLGETQYF
-	TRBV7-6	TRBJ2-7	-	TGTGCCAGCAGCCGATCGGTAGGACCTCAGTACGAGCAGTACTTC	CASSRSVGPQYEQYF
-	TRBV19	TRBJ1-1	-	TGTGCCAGTAGTATGTTGGGCGGGAACACTGAAGCTTTCTTT	CASSMLGGNTEAFF
-	TRBV21-1	TRBJ2-7	-	TGTGCCAGCGGGGGCGGGGCTTTAGAAAACAAGAGGGCCTACGAGCAGTACTTC	CASGGGALENKRAYEQYF
few	TRBV5-6	TRBJ2-7	-	TGTGCCAGCAGCTGGGGGACTGGAGGGGGCTACGAGCAGTACTTC	CASSWGTGGGYEQYF
-	TRBV11-2	TRBJ2-1	TRBD2	TGTGCCAGCAGAGGAGCTAGCGGGAGGGTCAATGAGCAGTTCTTC	CASRGASGRVNEQFF
once	TRBV9	TRBJ1-3	-	TGTGCCAGCAGCGTAGCTCACACCATATATTTT	CASSVAHTIYF
-	TRBV5-1	TRBJ1-5	TRBD1	TGCGCCAGCGGCGTAAAAGGACAGGGTGACCAGCCCCAGCATTTT	CASGVKGQGDQPQHF
-	TRBV7-6	TRBJ2-1	TRBD2	TGTGCCAGCAGCTCGGTTTCCTTAGCGGGAGACTCCTACAATGAGCAGTTCTTC	CASSSVSLAGDSYNEQFF
-	TRBV9	TRBJ1-2	-	TGTGCCAGCAGCCCAGGCCCGGGGTCTCCGAACTATGGCTACACCTTC	CASSPGPGSPNYGYTF
once	TRBV4-1	TRBJ2-5	TRBD1	TGCGCCAGCAGCCAAGATCCCGGGACAGTAGAGACCCAGTACTTC	CASSQDPGTVETQYF
-	TRBV30	TRBJ2-2	-	TGTGCCTGTCTCAAGGGGGGGGAGCTGTTTTTT	CACLKGGELFF
-	TRBV27	TRBJ1-5	-	TGTGCCAGCAGTTTAGTGAGGGGGGCGAGGCAGCCCCAGCATTTT	CASSLVRGARQPQHF
-	TRBV28	TRBJ2-7	TRBD2	TGTGCCAGCAGATTCGGATGGGAACTAGCGGGGAGAAAGTACGAGCAGTACTTC	CASRFGWELAGRKYEQYF
-	TRBV27	TRBJ1-3	-	TGTGCCAGCAGGGAAGCGGGGGTCGGAAACACCATATATTTT	CASREAGVGNTIYF
once	TRBV4-1	TRBJ1-4	TRBD1	TGCGCCAGCAGCCCTTTTCGACAGGGAGAAGAAAAACTGTTTTTT	CASSPFRQGEEKLFF
-	TRBV5-5	TRBJ1-4	TRBD1	TGTGCCAGCAGCGTGGACAGGAATGTACAGGTAGAAAAACTGTTTTTT	CASSVDRNVQVEKLFF
-	TRBV29-1	TRBJ2-1	-	TGCAGCGTTGTCTCCCCCCAGCATCATTACAATGAGCAGTTCTTC	CSVVSPQHHYNEQFF
-	TRBV11-1	TRBJ2-7	-	TGTGCCAGCAGCCCGAGGCCGGGACAAATCTGGTACGAGCAGTACTTC	CASSPRPGQIWYEQYF
-	TRBV10-3	TRBJ2-5	-	TGTGCCATCAACACAGGGATCGAAGAGACCCAGTACTTC	CAINTGIEETQYF
few	TRBV19	TRBJ1-5	TRBD1	TGTGCCAGTAGTAAATCGGGGACAGAGCATTTT	CASSKSGTEHF
-	TRBV6-1	TRBJ2-7	TRBD1	TGTGCCAGCAGTGTAGACAGGGCATGGTACGAGCAGTACTTC	CASSVDRAWYEQYF
-	TRBV9	TRBJ2-7	-	TGTGCCAGCAGCCCATCCGGACCCACTCACGAGCAGTACTTC	CASSPSGPTHEQYF
-	TRBV28	TRBJ2-7	TRBD1	TGTGCCAGCAGTTTACAGGGACAGGACTTAACCTACGAGCAGTACTTC	CASSLQGQDLTYEQYF
-	TRBV28	TRBJ2-7	TRBD1	TGTGCCAGCAGATTAAATCATGGTGACAGGGTTTGGTGCGAGCAGTACTTC	CASRLNHGDRVWCEQYF
-	TRBV27	TRBJ2-3	-	TGTGCCAGCAGTCCACCGACTATTGCTAGCACAGATACGCAGTATTTT	CASSPPTIASTDTQYF
-	TRBV11-2	TRBJ2-1	-	TGTGCCAGCAGCCCTTTTGGGGGGCGGTATGAGCAGTTCTTC	CASSPFGGRYEQFF
-	TRBV7-9	TRBJ2-7	TRBD2	TGTGCCAGCAGCGATGGGCGGGAGATCTTTGACTACGAGCAGTACTTC	CASSDGREIFDYEQYF
-	TRBV9	TRBJ2-1	-	TGTGCCAGCAGCTCCCGCTTTGACGGGAGTGGAGAGCAGTTCTTC	CASSSRFDGSGEQFF
-	TRBV2	TRBJ2-5	-	TGTGCCAGGGATGAGTGGCGGGATAGATGGGAGACCCAGTACTTC	CARDEWRDRWETQYF
-	TRBV27	TRBJ2-1	-	TGTGCCAGCAGTTTATACCCCCCCGATGAGCAGTTCTTC	CASSLYPPDEQFF
few	TRBV11-2	TRBJ2-7	TRBD1	TGTGCCAGCAGCCATCTTAACAGGGGGTCCTACGAGCAGTACTTC	CASSHLNRGSYEQYF
-	TRBV7-9	TRBJ2-7	TRBD2	TGTGCCAGCAGCTTGGCCCTAGCGGATTACGAGCAGTACTTC	CASSLALADYEQYF
-	TRBV21-1	TRBJ2-7	-	TGTGCCAGCAGCAAAGCCAGGGACAGAGGGGAGCAGTACTTC	CASSKARDRGEQYF
-	TRBV5-5	TRBJ2-7	TRBD1	TGTGCCAGCAGCCTACAGGGGCCACTGTACGAGCAGTACTTC	CASSLQGPLYEQYF
-	TRBV7-3	TRBJ2-1	TRBD2	TGTGCCTCGTCGGTCGGAGCGGGAGGCAATGAGCAGTTCTTC	CASSVGAGGNEQFF
-	TRBV11-1	TRBJ2-1	TRBD2	TGTGCCAGCAGCTTAATACGAGCGGGAGGGCCAGGTGAGCAGTTCTTC	CASSLIRAGGPGEQFF
-	TRBV13	TRBJ2-5	TRBD2	TGTGCCAGCAGCACCCGACCGGGACTAGCGGAAGAGACCCAGTACTTC	CASSTRPGLAEETQYF
-	TRBV11-1	TRBJ1-3	-	TGTGCCAGCAGCTTAGCGTGGAGGAGTACCCTTTCTGGAAACACCATATATTTT	CASSLAWRSTLSGNTIYF
-	TRBV7-9	TRBJ2-2	-	TGTGCCAGCAGCTTCCCGTTTAGCCCGAACACCGGGGAGCTGTTTTTT	CASSFPFSPNTGELFF